This T cell receptor beta chain was observed in a study of patients and donors after allogeneic stem cell transplantation. The CDR3 covers 13 residues. Germline assignment: CDR1 SEHNR and CDR2 FQNEAQ (reference sequence). V shed 2 bases and J shed 6 bases, with 9 bases lying between them. TCRdb re-analysed the RT-PCR reads in MiXCR, keeping a single row per CDR3 protein. The top ten hold around 2.6% of the sample, which has approximately 88,000 distinct CDR3 sequences, just under 5% seen once. This clonotype was seen repeatedly, ten times or more. The sequenced sample was blood, either unsorted or a sorted T cell fraction (not recorded which). V is TRBV7-9 and J is TRBJ2-3; D is undetermined. This sequence was found in a human donor who was either an allogeneic HSCT recipient or a stem cell or donor lymphocyte infusion donor (not recorded which). It is not recorded whose cells these are; they may come from a transplant donor. CDR3 sequence (DNA): TGTGCCAGCAGCTTATCGCTAATGGATACGCAGTATTTT. It encodes CASSLSLMDTQYF.